This T cell receptor beta chain is from a study of CD8 T cells in Susac syndrome. Germline loops: CDR1 SQVTM, CDR2 ANQGSEA. The CDR3 loop spans 12 amino acids. V was trimmed by 4 bases and J by 3 bases, leaving 9 bases between them. Random hexamers were used to reverse transcribe the RNA input (about 0.5 to 1 ug). A single record per CDR3 protein comes from TCRdb applying MiXCR to the immunoSEQ multiplex PCR reads. The sample contains under 200,000 distinct CDR3 sequences, 85% to 95% of which appear only once. Sequenced material: CD8+ T cells from PBMCs. The V call is TRBV29-1, the J call TRBJ1-1; no reliable D call. This clonotype was sampled from a human donor with multiple sclerosis. This CDR3 reads CSVVDGYTEAFF. The CDR3 coding sequence is TGCAGCGTTGTCGACGGTTACACTGAAGCTTTCTTT.